This TCR beta chain stems from a study of T-cell reconstitution after alpha-beta-depleted transplantation in children (dated by TCRdb to the mid-2010s). Some background on the complete study: T-cell immune reconstitution after TCRalphabeta/CD19-depleted allogeneic hematopoietic cell transplantation in children was quantitatively tracked in the study by means of TCR repertoire profiling.

The library was generated by PCR. Sequencing was carried out with an Illumina HiSeq 2500. To normalize quantification of the TCRbeta repertoire, the TCR libraries were built with molecular barcoding that relied on unique molecular identifiers. TCRdb trimmed public reads at Q25 via fastp, called clones via MiXCR and kept in-frame beta chains. Rows are unified per CDR3 protein, each entry keeping the most common DNA and genes. For this sample there are around 410,000 distinct CDR3 sequences; about a tenth appear just once. The biggest ten clones account for 4.5% to 6.5% of the sample. This clonotype has only a few counts. Its antigen is still unknown. No qualities accompany the bases; no much larger clone lies one base away. The CDR3 holds 15 amino acids from the cysteine to the phenylalanine. Only the CDR3 DNA stays, 45 bases, in frame from base 1. From a lookup of the germline V gene, CDR1 and CDR2 are SGHRS and YFSETQ. The germline ends are 7 bases apart after V is trimmed by 0 bases and J by 1 base.

The sequence joins TRBV5-1 to TRBJ2-2; the D gene cannot be resolved reliably. This TCR was recovered from a human donor who donated a stem cell graft to a child with acute myeloid leukemia. Here the sequenced sample was PBMCs from the stem cell graft donor, taken from the stem cell graft. The CDR3 reads CASSLAIGNTGELFF. The DNA is as follows: TGCGCCAGCAGCTTGGCCATAGGGAACACCGGGGAGCTGTTTTTT. Beyond the CDR3, the reference TRBV5-1 and TRBJ2-2 genes provide the residues; the full variable domain reads: KAGVTQTPRYLIKTRGQQVTLSCSPISGHRSVSWYQQTPGQGLQFLFEYFSETQRNKGNFPGRFSGRQFSNSRSEMNVSTLELGDSALYLCASSLAIGNTGELFFGEGSRLTVL.